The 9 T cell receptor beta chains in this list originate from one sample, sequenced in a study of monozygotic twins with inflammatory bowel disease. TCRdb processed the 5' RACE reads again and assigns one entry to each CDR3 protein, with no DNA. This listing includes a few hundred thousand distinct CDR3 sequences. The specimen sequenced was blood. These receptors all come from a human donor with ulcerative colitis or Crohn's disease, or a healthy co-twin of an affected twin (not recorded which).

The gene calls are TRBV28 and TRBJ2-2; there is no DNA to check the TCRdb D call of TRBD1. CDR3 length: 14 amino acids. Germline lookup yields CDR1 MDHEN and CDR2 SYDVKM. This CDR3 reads CASSPGGYTGELFF.

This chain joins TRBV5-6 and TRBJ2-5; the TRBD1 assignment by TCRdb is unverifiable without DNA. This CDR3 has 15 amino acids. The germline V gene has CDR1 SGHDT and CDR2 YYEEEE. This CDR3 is CASSQLRGSRETQYF.

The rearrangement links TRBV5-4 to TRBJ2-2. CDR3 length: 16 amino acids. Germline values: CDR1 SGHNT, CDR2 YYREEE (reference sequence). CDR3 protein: CASSFPVAGVTGELFF.

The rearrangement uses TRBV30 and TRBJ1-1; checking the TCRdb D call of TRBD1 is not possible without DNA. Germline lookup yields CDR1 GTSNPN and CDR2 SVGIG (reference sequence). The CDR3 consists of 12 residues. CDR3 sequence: CALGQGGTEAFF.

The CDR3 is CASSLDPRGYEQYF. This sequence joins TRBV27 and TRBJ2-7; the TCRdb call, TRBD2, lacks DNA for checking. This CDR3 comprises 14 residues. From germline, CDR1 is MNHEY and CDR2 SMNVEV (reference sequence).

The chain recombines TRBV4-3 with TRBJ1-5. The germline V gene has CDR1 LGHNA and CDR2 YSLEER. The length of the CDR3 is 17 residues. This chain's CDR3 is CASSQDNPSRGNQPQHF.

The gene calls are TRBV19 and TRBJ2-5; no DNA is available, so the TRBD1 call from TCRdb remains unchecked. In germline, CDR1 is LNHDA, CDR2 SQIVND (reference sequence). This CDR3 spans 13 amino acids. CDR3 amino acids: CATRGPVEETQYF.

The CDR3 sequence is CSAGALSSNQPQHF. The chain uses TRBV20-1 and TRBJ1-5. Germline CDR1 DFQATT, CDR2 SNEGSKA (reference sequence). The CDR3 loop spans 14 amino acids.

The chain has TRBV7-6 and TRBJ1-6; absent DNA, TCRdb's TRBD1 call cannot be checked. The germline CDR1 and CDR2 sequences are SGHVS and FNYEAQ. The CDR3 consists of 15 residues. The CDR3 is CASSSKTGGFSPLHF.